Sequencing of this T cell receptor beta chain was carried out in a study of shared clonotypes between healthy human individuals. Profiled with immunoSEQ multiplex PCR; TCRdb holds only in-frame clones, not every one. Of approximately 1.5 million clones in the sample, around 98% were seen once. Sequencing was performed on naive CD4+ T cells sorted from blood. Subset meaning: CD45RA+ positively selected. This sequence originates from a man under 40 in good health.

The CDR3 DNA sequence: TGTGCCTGGAAACCTCAAAGAGAAAACTGCAGGGACCGGCGAGATCGGCATTTT. Translation gives CAWKPQRENCRDRRDRHF. The J gene is TRBJ1-5, the V gene TRBV14; TRBD1 might be the D (5 bases). The V gene lost 11 bases and the J gene lost 15 bases, with 41 bases spanning the gap. Germline values: CDR1 SGHDN, CDR2 FVKESK. The CDR3 contains 18 residues.